These 21 T cell receptor beta chains share one sample of origin, sequenced in a study of blood T cells in healthy people across ages. For the second PCR, which ran for roughly 7 to 11 cycles, a sample-barcoded 5' primer and a J-beta primer mix were used. In TCRdb, the 5' RACE reads were re-called with MiXCR into one record per CDR3 protein. The profile shows around 1.5 million distinct CDR3 sequences, 40% to 50% of them singletons. Specimen: blood. These receptors all come from a woman younger than 35 in good health.

V usage is TRBV20-1 and J usage is TRBJ2-7; 8 bases agree with TRBD1. Germline V gene sequence: CDR1 DFQATT, CDR2 SNEGSKA (reference sequence). There are 12 residues in the CDR3. The trim removed 6 bases at V and 1 base at J, leaving 2 bases unmatched. The CDR3 nucleotides read TGCAGTGCCAGACAGGGGTCCTACGAGCAGTACTTC. This encodes CSARQGSYEQYF.

A word on this clonotype: Possible read error: a much larger clone is one base away. The chain combines TRBV20-1 with TRBJ1-2; 7 positions match TRBD1. The CDR3 is 12 residues long. CDR1 is DFQATT, CDR2 SNEGSKA, per germline (reference sequence). Trimming took 3 bases from V and 6 from J; bases not matched to a gene: 4. The DNA for the CDR3 is TGCAGTGCTAGCAGAGGGGGCAATGGCTACACCTTC. This translates into CSASRGGNGYTF.

This clonotype was picked up a small number of times. The CDR3 sequence is CASSLMQGARNEQFF. In nucleotides, the CDR3 is TGTGCCAGCAGTTTAATGCAGGGGGCTAGGAATGAGCAGTTCTTC. The V gene is TRBV12-3 or TRBV12-4, the J gene TRBJ2-1; TRBD1 matches at 8 bases. With V trimmed by 2 bases and J by 7 bases, 7 bases remained unmatched. This CDR3 comprises 15 residues.

In its sample, this clonotype was seen a few times. The rearrangement links TRBV29-1 to TRBJ2-1; TRBD1 matches 8 bases. The germline V gene encodes CDR1 SQVTM and CDR2 ANQGSEA. This CDR3 contains 12 residues. CDR3 in DNA: TGCATCACGGGACAGGCCAACAATGAGCAGTTCTTC. Translated, it gives CITGQANNEQFF.

The rearrangement joins TRBV27 to TRBJ2-4; D uncertain. The J call is doubtful: the DNA matches TRBJ2-7 better. CDR3 size: 15 residues. Germline V gene lookup returns CDR1 MNHEY and CDR2 SMNVEV (reference sequence). The CDR3 is CASSLRQGLFYEQYF. The CDR3 coding sequence is TGTGCCAGCAGTTTACGACAAGGGTTATTCTACGAGCAGTACTTC.

The V gene is TRBV28, the J gene TRBJ1-2, with a tentative D call TRBD1 (6 bases). Trimming removed 5 bases from V and 4 bases from J, with 11 bases in between. The CDR3 is made up of 13 amino acids. The V gene's germline CDR1 is MDHEN and CDR2 SYDVKM. CDR3 nucleotide sequence: TGTGCCAGCAGTATTCAGGGGACCTATGGCTACACCTTC. Translating gives CASSIQGTYGYTF.

The chain recombines TRBV5-1 with TRBJ2-1, with D possibly matching TRBD2 (6 bases). The CDR3 contains 14 residues. The germline V and J ends were trimmed by 1 base and 9 bases, with 14 bases remaining between them. Germline V gene data show CDR1 as SGHRS and CDR2 as YFSETQ. This CDR3 is CASSLRTAGGEQFF. As DNA, the CDR3 is TGCGCCAGCAGCTTGCGCACAGCCGGGGGTGAGCAGTTCTTC.

The V call is TRBV29-1, the J call TRBJ1-1, with D possibly being TRBD1 (5 bases). The V gene lost 5 bases and the J gene lost 3 bases, with 19 bases spanning the gap. Germline V lookup: CDR1 SQVTM, CDR2 ANQGSEA. The CDR3 length is 15 residues. DNA for the CDR3: TGCAGCGTTCAAAACCGGGGGGGAAAAGACACTGAAGCTTTCTTT. This sequence encodes CSVQNRGGKDTEAFF.

As for this clonotype: One junction end disagrees with the germline gene, perhaps due to a read error. The rearrangement links TRBV5-6 to TRBJ1-5; a weak D match, TRBD1 (5 bases). There are 14 residues in the CDR3. Germline V lookup: CDR1 SGHDT, CDR2 YYEEEE. CDR3 sequence (DNA): TGCGCCAGCAGCTTGGGTCAGGGTATGCAGCCCCAGCATTTT. Its translation is CASSLGQGMQPQHF. Full variable domain (rest looked up from reference TRBV5-6 and TRBJ1-5): DAGVTQSPTHLIKTRGQQVTLRCSPKSGHDTVSWYQQALGQGPQFIFQYYEEEERQRGNFPDRFSGHQFPNYSSELNVNALLLGDSALYLCASSLGQGMQPQHFGDGTRLSIL.

V and J are TRBV6-1 and TRBJ2-3; 9 bases agree with TRBD2. Per the germline V gene, CDR1 is MNHNS and CDR2 is SASEGT. Trimming removed 4 bases from V and 2 bases from J; junction bases left unmatched: 7. This CDR3 has 16 residues. CDR3 in DNA: TGTGCCAGCAGTGCCAGCGGGGGGCACTTCACAGATACGCAGTATTTT. Amino acid sequence: CASSASGGHFTDTQYF.

V usage is TRBV3-1 and J usage is TRBJ2-3; 8 bases agree with TRBD2. The CDR3 loop spans 18 amino acids. Trimming took 0 bases from V and 3 from J; bases not matched to a gene: 11. Germline V gives CDR1 LGHDT, CDR2 YNNKEL (reference sequence). The CDR3 region has the DNA TGTGCCAGCAGCCAAGAAACTAGCGGCGTCCACGAGACAGATACGCAGTATTTT. Translation gives CASSQETSGVHETDTQYF.

The chain combines TRBV7-9 with TRBJ2-7; 9 bases map to TRBD2. J lost 6 bases, V lost 4 bases, and 7 bases had no gene match. Germline CDR1 reads SEHNR; CDR2 reads FQNEAQ (reference sequence). The CDR3 consists of 14 residues. Here the CDR3 reads CASSSRGLAAEQYF. Here the CDR3 DNA reads TGTGCCAGCAGCTCTAGGGGACTAGCAGCCGAGCAGTACTTC.

This clonotype appeared a few times. The rearrangement uses TRBV12-3 or TRBV12-4 and TRBJ2-7, with D possibly being TRBD2 (6 bases). The assigned J gene may be wrong: the sequence end matches TRBJ2-4 better. The CDR3 is 13 amino acids. In DNA, the CDR3 is TGTGCCAGCAGTTTTGGGGGGAAGAACATTCAGTACTTC. Protein sequence: CASSFGGKNIQYF.

This clonotype was detected a few times. V is TRBV5-1 and J is TRBJ2-1; TRBD2 is a possible D gene (6 bases). Trimming stripped 0 bases from V and 3 bases from J, with 13 bases between. The germline gives CDR1 SGHRS, CDR2 YFSETQ. The CDR3 covers 16 residues. This CDR3 is CASSLEVADLYNEQFF. CDR3 DNA sequence: TGCGCCAGCAGCTTGGAAGTAGCGGACCTCTACAATGAGCAGTTCTTC.

This chain joins TRBV20-1 and TRBJ2-5, with D perhaps TRBD1 (6 bases). Trimming shortened V by 0 bases and J by 3 bases, and 11 bases separated the two germline ends. Germline V gives CDR1 DFQATT, CDR2 SNEGSKA (reference sequence). The CDR3 contains 14 residues. The CDR3 nucleotides read TGCAGTGCTAGAGATTGGGGGCCCGAAGAGACCCAGTACTTC. Translating it yields CSARDWGPEETQYF.

This clonotype was observed a handful of times. The J gene is TRBJ1-2, the V gene TRBV15; D gene ambiguous. The CDR3 is 13 amino acids. Germline values: CDR1 LNHNV, CDR2 YYDKDF (reference sequence). Between the trimmed V and J ends, which lost 0 bases and 3 bases, there was a span of 5 bases. The chain's CDR3 is CATSRERDYGYTF. CDR3 sequence (DNA): TGTGCCACCAGCAGAGAGCGCGACTATGGCTACACCTTC.

The CDR3 sequence is CASIGLHESYNEQFF. The CDR3, as DNA: TGTGCCAGCATTGGACTCCATGAATCCTACAATGAGCAGTTCTTC. The chain recombines TRBV6-1 with TRBJ2-1; possible D gene TRBD2, 5 bases. CDR1 is MNHNS and CDR2 is SASEGT in the germline V gene. The V gene lost 7 bases and the J gene lost 1 base, with 14 bases spanning the gap. CDR3 size: 15 residues.

The chain recombines TRBV12-3 or TRBV12-4 with TRBJ1-6; D uncertain. The V end lost 8 bases, the J end lost 18 bases, and 20 bases lay between the germline ends. The CDR3 has 12 residues. Here the CDR3 reads CASQSSGPGPHF. The CDR3 DNA reads TGTGCCAGCCAATCCAGTGGACCGGGCCCCCACTTT.

The chain links TRBV18 to TRBJ2-7; D ambiguous. This CDR3 region has 14 residues. Between the trimmed V and J ends, which lost 2 bases and 6 bases, there was a span of 14 bases. Per the germline V gene, CDR1 is KGHSH and CDR2 is LQKENI. The CDR3 coding sequence is TGTGCCAGCTCACCATCTATGGACCCTGGCGAGCAGTACTTC. It encodes CASSPSMDPGEQYF.

The V call is TRBV6-1, the J call TRBJ1-1, with TRBD1 identical over 8 bases. With 6 bases clipped from V and 0 bases from J, the junction kept 9 bases outside the gene matches. Germline V gives CDR1 MNHNS, CDR2 SASEGT. This CDR3 has 16 amino acids. In DNA, the CDR3 is TGTGCCAGCAGGGCCCCGCAGGGGGCCATGAACACTGAAGCTTTCTTT. Amino acid sequence: CASRAPQGAMNTEAFF.

This clonotype has a handful of counts. The chain combines TRBV29-1 with TRBJ2-3; possible D gene TRBD1, 5 bases. The length of the CDR3 is 14 residues. Germline V lookup: CDR1 SQVTM, CDR2 ANQGSEA. V lost 8 bases, J lost 1 base, and 16 bases lay in between. CDR3 sequence (DNA): TGCAGCTCAAGGGGCCTCCCGGGCACAGATACGCAGTATTTT. This codes for CSSRGLPGTDTQYF.